The 26 T cell receptor beta chains below were found in one sample sequenced in a study of blood T cell repertoires in COVID-19. Profiled with immunoSEQ multiplex PCR; TCRdb holds only in-frame clones, not every one. The data hold roughly 500,000 clones, with roughly 85% observed a single time. Material: peripheral blood. Receptor source: a human donor in a cohort sampled during active COVID-19.

The chain combines TRBV6-1 with TRBJ1-5, with D unclear. The CDR3 extends over 17 amino acids. In germline, CDR1 is MNHNS, CDR2 SASEGT. V lost 4 bases to trimming and J lost 1 base, with 17 bases between them. DNA of the CDR3: TGTGCCAGCAGTGCAGAATGGTCCGTTCAGAGCAATCAGCCCCAGCATTTT. It codes for CASSAEWSVQSNQPQHF.

This rearrangement joins TRBV25-1 to TRBJ1-2, with 8 bases matching TRBD1. Trimming at V came to 4 bases and at J to 2 bases, leaving 15 bases not matched to a gene. This CDR3 comprises 18 residues. In germline, CDR1 is MGHDK, CDR2 SYGVNS. CDR3 DNA: TGTGCCAGCAGTGCGAGGGGCCCCCCCGGACAGGGAAACTATGGCTACACCTTC. Translating it yields CASSARGPPGQGNYGYTF.

The V gene is TRBV3-1 (or the pseudogene TRBV3-2), the J gene TRBJ1-2; 9 bases agree with TRBD1. V was pared by 2 bases and J by 8 bases, with 18 bases of the junction left unmatched. Germline V gene sequence: CDR1 LGHDT, CDR2 YNNKEL (reference sequence). The CDR3 is 18 residues long. In nucleotides, the CDR3 is TGTGCCAGCAGCCAAAGGACAGGGGTCGGTGTCCTCTGGAAAGGCTACACCTTC. This sequence encodes CASSQRTGVGVLWKGYTF.

The chain employs TRBV2 and TRBJ2-5; tentatively, D is TRBD2 (5 bases). V lost 7 bases and J lost 4, with 10 bases in between. Per the germline V gene, CDR1 is SNHLY and CDR2 is FYNNEI. The CDR3 contains 12 residues. The CDR3 spells CASTEAGETQYF. The CDR3 DNA reads TGTGCCAGCACGGAGGCGGGAGAGACCCAGTACTTC.

V gene TRBV5-4 combines with J gene TRBJ2-5; the match to TRBD2 covers 10 bases. V shed 0 bases and J 5 bases; nucleotides not matched to a gene: 4. Germline CDR1 reads SGHNT; CDR2 reads YYREEE (reference sequence). This CDR3 contains 15 residues. The CDR3 loop is CASSLDPSGSETQYF. The CDR3 region has the DNA TGTGCCAGCAGCTTGGATCCTAGCGGGAGTGAGACCCAGTACTTC.

V gene TRBV7-6 combines with J gene TRBJ1-2; maybe TRBD1 (6 bases). Trimming took 0 bases from V and 2 from J, leaving 13 bases between them. This CDR3 is built from 16 residues. Germline V lookup: CDR1 SGHVS, CDR2 FNYEAQ. CDR3 amino acids: CASSLAPGGLNYGYTF. The CDR3 DNA reads TGTGCCAGCAGCTTAGCTCCGGGGGGGCTGAACTATGGCTACACCTTC.

The rearrangement uses TRBV7-3 and TRBJ1-2; TRBD1 might be the D (5 bases). The CDR3 runs to 16 residues. Trimming took off 0 bases at V and 2 bases at J, with 13 bases between the two ends. The germline gives CDR1 SGHTA, CDR2 FQGTGA. CDR3 bases: TGTGCCAGCAGCTTAACGGTGAATGGGGGGAACTATGGCTACACCTTC. Its protein product is CASSLTVNGGNYGYTF.

V gene TRBV19 combines with J gene TRBJ1-4; 10 bases fit TRBD1. The CDR3 runs to 15 residues. Germline CDR1 is LNHDA and CDR2 is SQIVND (reference sequence). V lost 4 bases and J lost 8; bases outside the gene matches: 7. This CDR3 reads CASSTRDRGGEKLFF. In DNA form, the CDR3 reads TGTGCCAGTAGTACCCGGGACAGGGGAGGCGAAAAACTGTTTTTT.

V gene TRBV28 combines with J gene TRBJ2-6; D not certain. This CDR3 contains 13 residues. The germline gives CDR1 MDHEN, CDR2 SYDVKM. V lost 2 bases and J lost 4, with 3 bases in between. The CDR3 bases are TGTGCCAGCAGTTTACCGGGGGCCAACGTCCTGACTTTC. Translation gives CASSLPGANVLTF. Combining the CDR3 with reference TRBV28 and TRBJ2-6 gives the whole variable domain DVKVTQSSRYLVKRTGEKVFLECVQDMDHENMFWYRQDPGLGLRLIYFSYDVKMKEKGDIPEGYSVSREKKERFSLILESASTNQTSMYLCASSLPGANVLTFGAGSRLTVL.

The V call is TRBV11-2, the J call TRBJ2-1; D possibly corresponds to TRBD1 (5 bases). V lost 5 bases and J 7 bases, leaving 21 bases between the germline ends. Germline assignment: CDR1 SGHAT and CDR2 FQNNGV. This CDR3 has 16 residues. The CDR3 region is CASSKRTGLGANEQFF. CDR3 DNA sequence: TGTGCCAGCAGCAAAAGGACGGGCCTAGGGGCGAATGAGCAGTTCTTC.

The chain links TRBV21-1 to TRBJ1-2; TRBD1, the table's D call, was not compared with the DNA. TRBV21-1 is a recognized pseudogene. CDR3 size: 13 residues. The CDR3 region is CASRLQGPHGYTF. The CDR3 nucleotides are TGTGCCAGCAGATTGCAGGGGCCCCATGGCTACACCTTC.

This clone turned up a few times. A read error may produce the germline difference seen at one junction end. The rearrangement uses TRBV3-1 (or the pseudogene TRBV3-2) and TRBJ2-1; perhaps TRBD2 as D (6 bases). CDR3 length: 16 amino acids. The germline CDR1 and CDR2 sequences are LGHDT and YNNKEL (reference sequence). This CDR3 reads CASSRGGEPGEASRVF. The CDR3 DNA follows: TGTGCCAGCAGCCGCGGTGGGGAGCCTGGGGAGGCTAGCAGGGTCTTC.

The chain recombines TRBV11-2 with TRBJ1-2, with D possibly matching TRBD1 (6 bases). CDR1 is SGHAT, CDR2 FQNNGV, per germline. This CDR3 has 13 residues. Trimming shortened V by 6 bases and J by 2 bases, and 10 bases separated the two germline ends. The CDR3 DNA sequence: TGTGCCAGCAGAGCAACAGGGAACTATGGCTACACCTTC. Residues: CASRATGNYGYTF.

The gene calls are TRBV4-2 and TRBJ2-7, with 7 bases aligning to TRBD1. The CDR3 extends over 14 amino acids. Germline V gene data show CDR1 as LGHNA and CDR2 as YNFKEQ. Germline trimming cut 4 bases from V and 6 bases from J; bases unmatched to any gene: 9. The CDR3 nucleotides read TGTGCCAGCAGCCCCGGGGACAGTAGATGCGAGCAGTACTTC. It translates to CASSPGDSRCEQYF.

This chain connects TRBV25-1 to TRBJ2-7; TRBD2 matches 8 bases. The V gene's germline CDR1 is MGHDK and CDR2 SYGVNS. CDR3 length: 16 amino acids. The trim removed 3 bases at V and 5 bases at J, leaving 12 bases unmatched. The CDR3 sequence is CASSEVWSGSSHEQYF. As DNA, the CDR3 is TGTGCCAGCAGTGAGGTCTGGAGCGGGAGCAGCCACGAGCAGTACTTC.

The chain combines TRBV5-4 with TRBJ2-5; 7 positions agree with TRBD1. The germline V gene has CDR1 SGHNT and CDR2 YYREEE (reference sequence). The CDR3 runs to 14 residues. V was clipped by 5 bases and J by 5 bases; unmatched bases: 9. The DNA for the CDR3 is TGTGCCAGCAGAATGACAGGGTTGCGGGAGACCCAGTACTTC. Its protein product is CASRMTGLRETQYF.

The CDR3 bases are TGTGCCAGTAGTATAGCTAGCGGCTATGAGCAGTTCTTC. It translates to CASSIASGYEQFF. The chain carries TRBV19 and TRBJ2-1, with 7 bases lining up with TRBD2. V shed 1 base, J shed 8 bases, and the junction held 2 bases outside the gene matches. The germline gives CDR1 LNHDA, CDR2 SQIVND (reference sequence). The CDR3 sequence is 13 residues long.

The chain combines TRBV10-3 with TRBJ1-2; D gene unclear. CDR1 and CDR2 from the germline V gene are ENHRY and SYGVKD. This CDR3 is built from 14 residues. V lost 3 bases to trimming and J lost 2 bases, with 10 bases between them. The DNA of the CDR3 is TGTGCCATCAGTGATCGGGGAGGGAACTATGGCTACACCTTC. It specifies CAISDRGGNYGYTF.

The rearrangement links TRBV18 to TRBJ2-3; 10 nucleotides align to TRBD2. The CDR3 is 16 residues long. CDR1 is KGHSH, CDR2 LQKENI, per germline. The ends lost 3 bases at V and 6 bases at J; junction bases unmatched: 9. The CDR3 is CASSPWTSGGGDTQYF. In nucleotides, the CDR3 is TGTGCCAGCTCACCGTGGACTAGCGGAGGGGGGGATACGCAGTATTTT.

The CDR3 DNA sequence: TGTGCCAGCAGCAAAGCGAGACAGGGGGAGGTCTATGGCTACACCTTC. It is translated as CASSKARQGEVYGYTF. The chain uses TRBV21-1 and TRBJ1-2; the table's D gene call, TRBD1, was not cross checked with the DNA. TRBV21-1 is designated a pseudogene. This CDR3 is built from 16 residues.

This clone was counted once. The chain combines TRBV13 with TRBJ2-5; TRBD2 is a possible D gene (5 bases). Trimming removed 5 bases at V and 1 base at J, with 8 bases between. CDR1 and CDR2 (germline): PRHDT, FYEKMQ (reference sequence). The CDR3 loop spans 13 amino acids. The CDR3 coding sequence is TGTGCCAGCAGCCACGGGATCCAAGAGACCCAGTACTTC. It codes for CASSHGIQETQYF.

The rearrangement links TRBV5-1 to TRBJ2-1; D may be TRBD2 (5 bases). CDR1 and CDR2 from the germline V gene are SGHRS and YFSETQ. This CDR3 contains 17 residues. V gave up 7 bases and J gave up 3 bases, with 23 bases separating them. CDR3 region: CASGPLNGEEGYNEQFF. As DNA, the CDR3 is TGCGCCAGCGGCCCTCTGAACGGAGAAGAGGGCTACAATGAGCAGTTCTTC.

This clone appeared a few times. This chain uses TRBV4-3 with TRBJ1-2; D uncertain. Trimming shortened V by 2 bases and J by 1 base, and 20 bases separated the two germline ends. CDR3 length: 18 amino acids. Germline V gives CDR1 LGHNA, CDR2 YSLEER. Here the CDR3 DNA reads TGCGCCAGCAGCCAACAACTAGTATTGGAGACGCTTAACTATGGCTACACCTTC. Translation: CASSQQLVLETLNYGYTF.

This chain links TRBV4-3 with TRBJ2-1; tentative D call: TRBD1 (6 bases). This CDR3 region has 17 residues. Trimming took off 1 base at V and 7 bases at J, with 20 bases between the two ends. Germline CDR1 is LGHNA and CDR2 is YSLEER. The CDR3 coding sequence is TGCGCCAGCAGCCAAGGGTCTCGAAAGGGGGATGCAAATGAGCAGTTCTTC. This sequence encodes CASSQGSRKGDANEQFF.

The chain uses TRBV19 and TRBJ1-5; 9 nucleotides agree with TRBD1. The V segment lost 5 bases and the J segment 6 bases; nucleotides outside the gene matches: 8. The CDR3 length is 15 residues. Per germline, CDR1 LNHDA and CDR2 SQIVND (reference sequence). Here the CDR3 DNA reads TGTGCCAGTAGTCCCCGGACAGGGGTTCGTCAGCCCCAGCATTTT. As protein: CASSPRTGVRQPQHF.

This sequence joins TRBV7-9 and TRBJ1-5; D might be TRBD1 (6 bases). CDR3 length equals 11 residues. The germline gives CDR1 SEHNR, CDR2 FQNEAQ (reference sequence). The V end was cut by 4 bases, the J end by 9 bases, with 7 bases between. CDR3 residues: CASSSTGPQHF. CDR3 DNA sequence: TGTGCCAGCAGCTCGACAGGGCCCCAGCATTTT.